One and the same sample provided the 23 T cell receptor beta chains below, sequenced in a study of shared clonotypes between healthy human individuals. The method was immunoSEQ multiplex PCR; TCRdb's version includes in-frame clones alone and lacks a portion of them. The sample holds a few hundred thousand clones, 70% to 85% seen once. Sequenced input: PBMCs. Receptor source: a woman aged 40 to 50 in good health. Some clones in this sample may be carry-over from other donors' samples.

The chain uses TRBV19 and TRBJ1-1; 7 bases are shared with TRBD1. The CDR3 contains 13 residues. CDR1 and CDR2 from the germline V gene are LNHDA and SQIVND (reference sequence). V lost 7 bases, J lost 3 bases, and 5 bases stayed unmatched. Here the CDR3 reads CASKTGVDTEAFF. In DNA form, the CDR3 reads TGTGCCAGTAAAACAGGGGTGGACACTGAAGCTTTCTTT.

With regard to this clone: It is likely a read error: a sequence one base away is far more abundant. The rearrangement uses TRBV27 and TRBJ1-2; TRBD1 matches 7 bases. V was pared by 6 bases and J by 4 bases, with 5 bases of the junction left unmatched. Germline V gene sequence: CDR1 MNHEY, CDR2 SMNVEV (reference sequence). CDR3 length equals 13 residues. The chain's CDR3 is CASSPTGSYGYTF. The CDR3 DNA sequence: TGTGCCAGCAGCCCGACAGGGAGCTATGGCTACACCTTC.

The chain carries TRBV16 and TRBJ1-4, with TRBD1 as a possible D gene (5 bases). The CDR3 runs to 18 residues. Between the trimmed V and J ends, which lost 1 base and 3 bases, there was a span of 18 bases. Germline V gene lookup returns CDR1 KGHSY and CDR2 FQNENV. The CDR3: CASSQLRGLQASNEKLFF. The CDR3 nucleotides read TGTGCCAGCAGCCAATTACGGGGACTACAGGCCTCTAATGAAAAACTGTTTTTT.

There are a few counts of this clone. The chain links TRBV6-1 to TRBJ1-1, with unresolved D. The CDR3 runs to 10 residues. Trimming removed 6 bases at V and 5 bases at J, with 4 bases between. Looked up from germline, CDR1 is MNHNS and CDR2 is SASEGT. CDR3 region: CASRWTEAFF. CDR3 DNA sequence: TGTGCCAGCAGGTGGACTGAAGCTTTCTTT.

The V call is TRBV19, the J call TRBJ1-2; D unresolved. Per germline, CDR1 LNHDA and CDR2 SQIVND (reference sequence). The V end was cut by 2 bases, the J end by 2 bases, with 6 bases between. This CDR3 comprises 13 residues. The CDR3 sequence is CASSISDNYGYTF. The CDR3 DNA reads as TGTGCCAGTAGTATATCCGACAACTATGGCTACACCTTC.

In DNA, the CDR3 is TGTGCCAGCAGCTCTGGAAACACCATATATTTT. It encodes CASSSGNTIYF. The chain combines TRBV7-2 with TRBJ1-3, with no clear D. This CDR3 is 11 amino acids long. Looked up from germline, CDR1 is SGHTA and CDR2 is FQGNSA. V was pared by 4 bases and J by 2 bases, with 0 bases between.

The gene calls are TRBV15 and TRBJ2-2; D is perhaps TRBD1 or TRBD2 (5 bases each). The CDR3 runs to 14 residues. Germline V gene lookup returns CDR1 LNHNV and CDR2 YYDKDF (reference sequence). The V end lost 0 bases, the J end lost 8 bases, and 10 bases lay between the germline ends. The CDR3 bases are TGTGCCACCAGCAGAGATGGGACCCTAGGGGAGCTGTTTTTT. Amino acid sequence: CATSRDGTLGELFF.

The CDR3 protein is CASSMPRGGSWNEQFF. The CDR3 DNA is TGTGCCAGTAGTATGCCGCGGGGGGGTTCGTGGAATGAGCAGTTCTTC. The chain has TRBV19 and TRBJ2-1; 9 bases map to TRBD2. The germline gives CDR1 LNHDA, CDR2 SQIVND (reference sequence). The CDR3 is made up of 16 amino acids. Trimming took 3 bases from V and 7 from J; bases not matched to a gene: 10.

The rearrangement links TRBV21-1 to TRBJ2-1; the D call in the table, TRBD2, was not verified against the DNA. TRBV21-1 is a pseudogene. The CDR3 covers 17 residues. CDR3 DNA: TGTGCCAGCAGCAAAGGAGTCGCGCGGGAGGCCAACAATGAGCAGTTCTTC. Amino acids: CASSKGVAREANNEQFF.

The chain joins TRBV11-2 to TRBJ2-7, with 8 bases identical to TRBD1. V lost 4 bases to trimming and J lost 1 base; unmatched junction nucleotides: 12. CDR3 length: 17 residues. Germline lookup yields CDR1 SGHAT and CDR2 FQNNGV. Here the CDR3 DNA reads TGTGCCAGCAGCTCATCCTCAGGGGGCACCCTATCCTACGAGCAGTACTTC. Its translation is CASSSSSGGTLSYEQYF.

The rearrangement uses TRBV28 and TRBJ2-1; TRBD2 is a possible D gene (6 bases). Trimming pared 4 bases from V and 8 bases from J, leaving 9 bases between. The length of the CDR3 is 12 residues. Germline CDR1 reads MDHEN; CDR2 reads SYDVKM. Here the CDR3 reads CASSWGRYEQFF. CDR3 coding DNA: TGTGCCAGCAGTTGGGGGAGGTATGAGCAGTTCTTC.

The J gene is TRBJ2-3, the V gene TRBV28, with D perhaps TRBD1 (5 bases). Germline lookup yields CDR1 MDHEN and CDR2 SYDVKM. The CDR3 contains 16 residues. The V and J ends lost 3 bases and 3 bases respectively, with 16 bases between them. The CDR3 spells CASSFGQGRGTDTQYF. As DNA, the CDR3 is TGTGCCAGCAGTTTCGGTCAGGGAAGGGGTACAGATACGCAGTATTTT.

The chain joins TRBV5-1 to TRBJ1-3; 8 bases are shared with TRBD1. The germline CDR1 and CDR2 sequences are SGHRS and YFSETQ. This CDR3 is built from 14 residues. V shed 1 base, J shed 3 bases, and the junction held 0 bases outside the gene matches. This CDR3 reads CASSLTGGGNTIYF. CDR3 DNA: TGCGCCAGCAGCTTGACAGGGGGTGGAAACACCATATATTTT.

The V call is TRBV6-6, the J call TRBJ1-1, with TRBD1 matching 11 bases. CDR1 is MNHNY and CDR2 is SVGAGI in the germline V gene (reference sequence). Trimming removed 5 bases from V and 4 bases from J; junction bases left unmatched: 3. The CDR3 is 14 amino acids. The CDR3 loop is CASSPGTGGTEAFF. The CDR3 DNA follows: TGTGCCAGCAGTCCGGGGACAGGGGGCACTGAAGCTTTCTTT.

This clone was picked up many times. The chain links TRBV19 to TRBJ2-7; 9 bases agree with TRBD1. From germline, CDR1 is LNHDA and CDR2 SQIVND (reference sequence). The CDR3 length is 15 residues. The V segment lost 3 bases and the J segment 7 bases; nucleotides outside the gene matches: 10. The CDR3: CASSITGTGPQEQYF. CDR3 in DNA: TGTGCCAGTAGTATCACCGGGACAGGGCCTCAAGAGCAGTACTTC.

The chain links TRBV27 to TRBJ2-1; D tentatively reads TRBD1 or TRBD2 (5 bases each). Germline V lookup: CDR1 MNHEY, CDR2 SMNVEV (reference sequence). This CDR3 is built from 12 residues. The germline V and J ends were trimmed by 8 bases and 8 bases, with 13 bases remaining between them. The CDR3 nucleotides read TGTGCCAGCGGGTACGGGACCCATGAGCAGTTCTTC. It translates to CASGYGTHEQFF.

This sequence joins TRBV30 and TRBJ2-7; a weak D match, TRBD1 (5 bases). Germline V gene data show CDR1 as GTSNPN and CDR2 as SVGIG (reference sequence). The length of the CDR3 is 15 residues. V was trimmed by 2 bases and J by 4 bases, leaving 18 bases between them. DNA for the CDR3: TGTGCCTGGAGTCGGTTGTTAGCAGGGCCGTACGAGCAGTACTTC. It yields the protein CAWSRLLAGPYEQYF.

The chain links TRBV18 to TRBJ2-2; TRBD2 matches 10 bases. The CDR3 totals 13 residues. The junction had 1 base not matched to a gene; V was cut back by 5 bases and J by 7 bases. Germline loops: CDR1 KGHSH, CDR2 LQKENI. CDR3 DNA sequence: TGTGCCAGCTCAAGACTAGCGGGCGGGGAGCTGTTTTTT. The encoded protein is CASSRLAGGELFF.

As to this clone: The same CDR3 also results from other DNA sequences found in this sample. The genes are TRBV7-2 and TRBJ2-5, with D perhaps TRBD2 (7 bases). Trimming cost V 5 bases and J 1 base, with 11 bases left between them. The CDR3 is 14 residues long. Germline V CDR1 and CDR2: SGHTA, FQGNSA. This chain's CDR3 is CASSIRGGQETQYF. The DNA of the CDR3 is TGTGCCAGCAGCATAAGGGGGGGCCAAGAGACCCAGTACTTC.

The chain carries TRBV19 and TRBJ1-5; D unclear. This CDR3 comprises 13 residues. V gave up 3 bases and J gave up 4 bases, with 7 bases separating them. The germline gives CDR1 LNHDA, CDR2 SQIVND (reference sequence). The chain's CDR3 is CASSMLRNQPQHF. The CDR3 nucleotides are TGTGCCAGTAGTATGTTAAGAAATCAGCCCCAGCATTTT.

The V and J genes are TRBV11-2 and TRBJ2-5; D unclear. The CDR3 runs 12 residues. The V end was cut by 5 bases, the J end by 5 bases, with 9 bases between. The germline V gene encodes CDR1 SGHAT and CDR2 FQNNGV. The CDR3 is CASSIIRETQYF. The CDR3 region has the DNA TGTGCCAGCAGCATCATTCGGGAGACCCAGTACTTC.

This clone showed up just a few times. The V call is TRBV19, the J call TRBJ2-1; D is possibly TRBD2 (5 bases). Germline lookup yields CDR1 LNHDA and CDR2 SQIVND (reference sequence). The CDR3 loop spans 9 amino acids. Trimming removed 9 bases at V and 9 bases at J, with 6 bases between. The CDR3 loop is CASGVEQFF. The CDR3 coding sequence is TGTGCCAGCGGGGTTGAGCAGTTCTTC.

J is TRBJ2-1 and V is TRBV6-4; 7 bases fit TRBD1. The CDR3 covers 15 residues. J lost 5 bases, V lost 3 bases, and 7 bases had no gene match. Germline-derived CDR1 and CDR2 are MRHNA and SNTAGT. CDR3 amino acids: CASSETGEGNNEQFF. As DNA, the CDR3 is TGTGCCAGCAGTGAAACAGGGGAAGGGAACAATGAGCAGTTCTTC.